Shown below are 3 T cell receptor beta chains from a single sample sequenced in a study of OX40 agonist ivuxolimab in advanced cancers. Sequencing used immunoSEQ multiplex PCR; TCRdb keeps in-frame clones, though not all of them. The table lists tens of thousands of clones, more than 65% of them singletons, with around 0.52% in the top ten. The sequencing used CD4+ or CD8+ T cells sorted from blood, collected in a trial of the OX40 agonist ivuxolimab. All receptors come from an adult with an advanced solid tumor such as melanoma, head and neck, liver or kidney cancer.

The rearrangement links TRBV2 to TRBJ2-7; TRBD1 might be the D (5 bases). Germline V gives CDR1 SNHLY, CDR2 FYNNEI. The CDR3 runs to 14 residues. V shed 2 bases and J shed 5 bases, with 13 bases lying between them. CDR3 nucleotides: TGTGCCAGCAGTGAATTTATAGGGGATGACGAGCAGTACTTC. It specifies CASSEFIGDDEQYF.

The CDR3 region has the DNA TGTGCCAGCAGTTTAAGCAGGGGAGCCCAGCATTTT. Translation gives CASSLSRGAQHF. The chain links TRBV28 to TRBJ1-5, with D possibly matching TRBD1 (6 bases). CDR3 length equals 12 residues. Deletions cut 2 bases from V and 11 bases from J, with 10 bases between. The germline gives CDR1 MDHEN, CDR2 SYDVKM.

The genes are TRBV5-6 and TRBJ2-3; 7 positions match TRBD2. This CDR3 has 15 residues. CDR1 is SGHDT and CDR2 is YYEEEE in the germline V gene. Trimming took 4 bases from V and 3 from J; bases not matched to a gene: 8. For the CDR3, the DNA is TGTGCCAGCAGCCGCCGGGACTACCAGACAGATACGCAGTATTTT. This sequence encodes CASSRRDYQTDTQYF. Combining the CDR3 with reference TRBV5-6 and TRBJ2-3 gives the whole variable domain DAGVTQSPTHLIKTRGQQVTLRCSPKSGHDTVSWYQQALGQGPQFIFQYYEEEERQRGNFPDRFSGHQFPNYSSELNVNALLLGDSALYLCASSRRDYQTDTQYFGPGTRLTVL.